This T cell receptor beta chain was profiled in a study of T cell responses to AZD1222 COVID-19 vaccine. Data came from immunoSEQ multiplex PCR; TCRdb stores just in-frame clones and leaves some out. This table holds some 160,000 clones, around nine tenths found once. Study conclusions and caveats: Spike-spanning, vaccine-associated CD4 TCRs were dominant at 160-218 and 743-854. The donors showed a predominance of white British ancestry and of females, with possible underestimation of clonal diversity. Scientists sampled the repertoires only once the peak T cell response had passed. At baseline, just a handful of AZD1222 recipients tested seropositive.

Unmatched junction bases numbered 7, after V lost 0 bases and J lost 3 bases. The germline CDR1 and CDR2 sequences are LGHDT and YNNKEL (reference sequence). CDR3 length: 16 residues. This clone occurred once. The antigen is undetermined. The sequenced sample was peripheral blood, obtained on day 0 of AZD1222 vaccination. The TCR originated in an adult in good health. The chain couples TRBV3-1 (or the pseudogene TRBV3-2) to TRBJ1-1, with TRBD1 identical over 7 bases. CDR3 loop: CASSQDLRGRDTEAFF. CDR3 nucleotide sequence: TGTGCCAGCAGCCAAGATCTTAGGGGGCGGGACACTGAAGCTTTCTTT.